Listed below are T cell receptor beta chains from one sample, sequenced in a study of blood T cells in healthy people across ages. TCRdb redid the calling of the 5' RACE reads with MiXCR, one entry per CDR3 protein. This table has 380,000 or so distinct CDR3 sequences, about half appearing once. What was sequenced was blood. Source of these receptors: a man aged 55 to 70 in good health. Both conserved end residues are trimmed from each CDR3.

v_gene: TRBV7-9; CDR3aa: ASSLGVQPPH
v_gene: TRBV7-2; CDR3aa: ASSPGGALATEAF
v_gene: TRBV6-5; CDR3aa: ASSYPGQGVTQY
v_gene: TRBV20-1; CDR3aa: SANDRGRRGRSTDTQY
v_gene: TRBV12-3/TRBV12-4; CDR3aa: ASMPGLAGGPGQETQY
v_gene: TRBV5-1; CDR3aa: ASSIPAGDEQY
v_gene: TRBV29-1; CDR3aa: SVERFSGNNEQF
v_gene: TRBV20-1; CDR3aa: SARDRWGSGSTDTQY
v_gene: TRBV9; CDR3aa: ASSVAGGGGQF
v_gene: TRBV15; CDR3aa: ATSRDGEDQF
v_gene: TRBV12-3/TRBV12-4; CDR3aa: ASSFPRGGSYT
v_gene: TRBV20-1; CDR3aa: SARAPQRRETQY
v_gene: TRBV2; CDR3aa: ASSLSVEY
v_gene: TRBV7-2; CDR3aa: ASSSQMAGGRELF
v_gene: TRBV12-3/TRBV12-4; CDR3aa: ASSPRRGRTDTEY
v_gene: TRBV5-1; CDR3aa: ASSLRGRNDGYT
v_gene: TRBV7-6; CDR3aa: ASSLVGERAEGTDTQY
v_gene: TRBV29-1; CDR3aa: SVERATGAF
v_gene: TRBV5-6; CDR3aa: ASSVQGPYEQY
v_gene: TRBV5-1; CDR3aa: ASSLAAAKMGYT
v_gene: TRBV20-1; CDR3aa: SASRQGKYYEQY
v_gene: TRBV7-2; CDR3aa: AGSSSAGHFNEQF
v_gene: TRBV20-1; CDR3aa: TASPGRAYNEQY
v_gene: TRBV27; CDR3aa: ASSLAGFGDYNEQY
v_gene: TRBV10-3; CDR3aa: AISDRVVETQY
v_gene: TRBV18; CDR3aa: ASSPARSPRNTEAF
v_gene: TRBV10-3; CDR3aa: AISVDRVYVQY
v_gene: TRBV7-6; CDR3aa: ASSLGTATETQY
v_gene: TRBV21-1; CDR3aa: ASSNGGQVMDAQY
v_gene: TRBV12-3/TRBV12-4; CDR3aa: ASIARGGGSYNEQF
v_gene: TRBV3-1; CDR3aa: ASSSRGVGGYT
v_gene: TRBV20-1; CDR3aa: SAGDSDNYGYT
v_gene: TRBV6-6; CDR3aa: ASSYGGEKLF
v_gene: TRBV2; CDR3aa: ASRLAGNEQF
v_gene: TRBV7-2; CDR3aa: ASSLERMRTYEQY
v_gene: TRBV28; CDR3aa: ASRNSGSRGEQF
v_gene: TRBV11-3; CDR3aa: ASSPEWSDTQY
v_gene: TRBV29-1; CDR3aa: SVPPRGVEQY
v_gene: TRBV28; CDR3aa: ASSQQGAQNIQY
v_gene: TRBV20-1; CDR3aa: SATTWDRGFYT
v_gene: TRBV30; CDR3aa: AWSDLGGRKETQY
v_gene: TRBV6-5; CDR3aa: ASSYRGLASREQY
v_gene: TRBV7-2; CDR3aa: ASSLQGSNQPQH
v_gene: TRBV3-1; CDR3aa: ASSRRQGWDVYEQY
v_gene: TRBV28; CDR3aa: ASSSRTRSTTYGYT